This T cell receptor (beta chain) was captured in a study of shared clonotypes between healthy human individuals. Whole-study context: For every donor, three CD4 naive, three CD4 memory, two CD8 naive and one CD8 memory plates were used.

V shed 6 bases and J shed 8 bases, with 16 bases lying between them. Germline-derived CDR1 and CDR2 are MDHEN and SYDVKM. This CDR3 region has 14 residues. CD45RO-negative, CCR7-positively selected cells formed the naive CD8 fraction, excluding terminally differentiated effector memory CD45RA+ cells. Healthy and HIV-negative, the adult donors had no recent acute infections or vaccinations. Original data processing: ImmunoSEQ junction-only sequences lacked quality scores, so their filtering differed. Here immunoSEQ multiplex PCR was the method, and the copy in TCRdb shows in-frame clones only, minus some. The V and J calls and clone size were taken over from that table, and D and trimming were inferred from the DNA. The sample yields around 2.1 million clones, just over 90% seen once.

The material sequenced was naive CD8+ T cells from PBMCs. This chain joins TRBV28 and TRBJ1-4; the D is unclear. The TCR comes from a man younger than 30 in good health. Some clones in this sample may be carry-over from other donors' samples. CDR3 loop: CASRLPRYGEKLFF. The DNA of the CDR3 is TGTGCCAGCAGGCTACCGCGTTACGGCGAAAAACTGTTTTTT.